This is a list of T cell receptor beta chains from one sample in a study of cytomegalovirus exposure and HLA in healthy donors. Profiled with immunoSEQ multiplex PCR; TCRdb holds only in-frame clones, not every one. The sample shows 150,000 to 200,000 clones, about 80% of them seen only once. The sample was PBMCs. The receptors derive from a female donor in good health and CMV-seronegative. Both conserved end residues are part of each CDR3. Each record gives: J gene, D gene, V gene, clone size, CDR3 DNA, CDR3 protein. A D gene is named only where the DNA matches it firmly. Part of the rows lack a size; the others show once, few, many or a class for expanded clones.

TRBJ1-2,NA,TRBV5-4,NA,TGTGCCAGCAGCTTGGACCCAACGGGGGGCTACACCTTC,CASSLDPTGGYTF
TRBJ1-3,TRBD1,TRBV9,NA,TGTGCCAGCAGCGGTCGGACAGGGGCTGGAAACACCATATATTTT,CASSGRTGAGNTIYF
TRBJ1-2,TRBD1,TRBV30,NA,TGTGCCTGGAGCGCTCTAAGTAGGGGGCCCCATGGCTACACCTTC,CAWSALSRGPHGYTF
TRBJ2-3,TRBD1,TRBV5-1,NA,TGCGCCAGCAGCCACAGGGACAGCTCCACAGATACGCAGTATTTT,CASSHRDSSTDTQYF
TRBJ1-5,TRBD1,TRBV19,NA,TGTGCCAGTAGACCCCGGGACAGGGTCAATCAGCCCCAGCATTTT,CASRPRDRVNQPQHF
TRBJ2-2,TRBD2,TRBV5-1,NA,TGCGCCAGCAGCCCTCCCGGGACTAGCGGTACTCCTGGAACCACCGGGGAGCTGTTTTTT,CASSPPGTSGTPGTTGELFF
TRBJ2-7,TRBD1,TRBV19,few,TGTGCCAGTAGTAGCGGGACAGGGGGTTACGAGCAGTACTTC,CASSSGTGGYEQYF
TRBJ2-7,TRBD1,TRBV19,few,TGTGCCAGTAGTTTTGCCCCGGAGGACAGGGGATACGAGCAGTACTTC,CASSFAPEDRGYEQYF
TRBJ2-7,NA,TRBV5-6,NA,TGTGCCAGCAGCTTGTACAGGGTCTACGAGCAGTACTTC,CASSLYRVYEQYF
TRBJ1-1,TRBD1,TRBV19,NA,TGTGCCAGTAGTATCATGGGACAGGGGAACACTGAAGCTTTCTTT,CASSIMGQGNTEAFF
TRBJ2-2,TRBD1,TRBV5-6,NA,TGTGCCAGCAGCCTTGACAGGGGGCGAGACACCGGGGAGCTGTTTTTT,CASSLDRGRDTGELFF
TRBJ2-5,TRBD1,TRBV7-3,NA,TGTGCCAGCAGCGTCACCCGGGACAGGGGACAAGAGACCCAGTACTTC,CASSVTRDRGQETQYF
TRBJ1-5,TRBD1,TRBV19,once,TGTGCCAGTAGCGGACAGGGCCGGCGCAATCAGCCCCAGCATTTT,CASSGQGRRNQPQHF
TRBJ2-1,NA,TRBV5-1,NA,TGCGCCAGCAGCTTGGGTCCCCTTAGCAGATACAATGAGCAGTTCTTC,CASSLGPLSRYNEQFF
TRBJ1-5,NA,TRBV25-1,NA,TGTGCCAGCAGTGGGTCGGGGGGCACGGAAGGCAATCAGCCCCAGCATTTT,CASSGSGGTEGNQPQHF
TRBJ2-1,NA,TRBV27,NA,TGTGCCAGCAGTTTTAGTTCCTACAATGAGCAGTTCTTC,CASSFSSYNEQFF
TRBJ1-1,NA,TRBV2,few,TGTGCCGCCAAAAATGGAGACACTGAAGCTTTCTTT,CAAKNGDTEAFF